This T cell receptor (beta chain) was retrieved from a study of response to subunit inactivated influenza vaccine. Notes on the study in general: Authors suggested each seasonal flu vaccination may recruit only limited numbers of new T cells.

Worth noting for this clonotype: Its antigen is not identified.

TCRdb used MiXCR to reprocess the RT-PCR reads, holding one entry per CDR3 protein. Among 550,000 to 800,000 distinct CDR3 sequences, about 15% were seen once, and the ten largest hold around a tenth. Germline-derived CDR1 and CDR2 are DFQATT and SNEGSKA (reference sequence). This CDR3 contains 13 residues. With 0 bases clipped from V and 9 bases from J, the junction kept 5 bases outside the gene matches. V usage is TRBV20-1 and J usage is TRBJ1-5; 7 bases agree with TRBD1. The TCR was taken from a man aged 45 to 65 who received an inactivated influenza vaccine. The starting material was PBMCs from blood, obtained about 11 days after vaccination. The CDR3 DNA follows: TGCAGTGCTAGAGACAGGGGGAGTGGGCCCCAGCATTTT. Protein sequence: CSARDRGSGPQHF.